Listed below are T cell receptor beta chains from one sample, sequenced in a study of blood T cells in healthy people across ages. TCRdb reanalysed the 5' RACE reads using MiXCR and keeps one entry per CDR3 protein. Among about 900,000 distinct CDR3 sequences listed, about 44% were seen once. Sequenced sample: blood. The receptor source for this set is a man aged 25 to 40 in good health. Both conserved end residues are part of each CDR3. Part of the rows lack a size; the others show once, few, many or a class for expanded clones.

>few|TRBV12-3/TRBV12-4|TRBJ2-5
CASSFARDQETQYF
>few|TRBV6-2/TRBV6-3|TRBJ2-5
CATVRVAEQEIQYF
>few|TRBV6-2/TRBV6-3|TRBJ2-5
CASSRTAAETQYF
>.|TRBV27|TRBJ2-7
CASSSRGRSYEQYF
>.|TRBV24-1|TRBJ2-7
CATSDSPGDEQYF
>.|TRBV3-1|TRBJ1-6
CASSQDYHRGHSPLHF
>once|TRBV6-1|TRBJ1-5
CASSLPGQGRQPQHF
>.|TRBV20-1|TRBJ2-6
CSAPGPNSGANVLTF
>.|TRBV2|TRBJ2-7
CASTQEGSGGWNEQYF
>few|TRBV11-2|TRBJ2-1
CASSGRGLAEPREQFF
>few|TRBV4-1|TRBJ1-4
CASSQGWGQGNEKLFF
>.|TRBV11-2|TRBJ1-2
CASSRSIYGYTF
>.|TRBV12-3/TRBV12-4|TRBJ2-1
CATKQGPTYNEQFF
>.|TRBV3-1|TRBJ2-7
CASSQMPASEQYF
>few|TRBV7-7|TRBJ2-1
CASSLRAGKSSYNEQFF
>few|TRBV27|TRBJ1-1
CASSLSGQQGGEAFF
>.|TRBV29-1|TRBJ1-4
CSVESGRGKLFF
>.|TRBV27|TRBJ1-6
CASSLGGQGVNSPLHF
>few|TRBV3-1|TRBJ1-2
CASSHYRRDSYGYTF
>.|TRBV27|TRBJ2-1
CASSLGSGGAVNEQFF
>.|TRBV18|.
CASSPRSPSPFSNEQYF
>few|TRBV5-1|TRBJ1-1
CASSLYGQGGVEAFF
>.|TRBV4-2|TRBJ2-1
CASSQAGQGTDEQFF
>.|TRBV9|TRBJ2-3
CASGTETPLTQYF
>.|TRBV6-2/TRBV6-3|TRBJ2-5
CASSYSGPKETQYF
>many|TRBV21-1|TRBJ1-5
CASSKAPGHNQPQHF
>.|TRBV18|TRBJ1-2
CASSREKNYGYTF
>few|TRBV5-6|TRBJ1-5
CASSLRGGSNQPQHF
>few|TRBV7-2|TRBJ2-1
CASSLTAGASYNEQFF
>.|TRBV7-2|.
CASSPDSGGYNEQYF
>.|TRBV30|TRBJ2-3
CAWSRKRGLGTDTQYF
>.|TRBV5-1|TRBJ2-5
CASSLALAGGLKTQYF
>few|TRBV28|TRBJ1-4
CASSLRQGATNEKLFF
>.|TRBV2|.
CASSDVTGSEQYF
>.|TRBV6-4|TRBJ2-6
CASSDSHRLSGANVLTF
>.|TRBV6-6|TRBJ2-7
CASSYYVGVSYEQYF
>many|TRBV9|TRBJ1-2
CASSVDSNYGYTF
>once|TRBV12-3/TRBV12-4|TRBJ1-2
CASSLAAMGGSGYTF
>many|TRBV6-1|TRBJ2-3
CASTPGTGTDTQYF
>.|TRBV7-9|TRBJ2-3
CASSLVEPLESDTQYF
>.|TRBV25-1|TRBJ1-2
CASGRQGNYGYTF
>.|TRBV4-3|TRBJ2-3
CASSHGGSTTQYF
>.|TRBV10-3|TRBJ2-1
CAISGGALDEQFF
>.|TRBV20-1|TRBJ1-1
CSASSRGAVTEAFF
>once|TRBV28|TRBJ1-6
CASSLSGFHNSPLHF
>.|TRBV21-1|TRBJ2-3
CASSLKGEVGVLSTDTQYF
>many|TRBV20-1|TRBJ1-6
CSARAQRDNSPLHF
>.|TRBV27|TRBJ1-1
CASRSRPTEAFF
>.|TRBV5-5|.
CASSLAVSPSEQYF
>.|TRBV6-2/TRBV6-3|TRBJ2-5
CASSYQSSILETQYF
>many|TRBV29-1|TRBJ2-7
CSVEDRGRGYEQYF
>.|TRBV7-9|TRBJ2-7
CASSSLAGGSYYEQYF
>.|TRBV5-1|TRBJ1-6
CASNNPGSPLHF
>.|TRBV2|TRBJ2-3
CASRGLEGAGDTQYF
>.|TRBV28|TRBJ2-5
CASTLRDRQETQYF